This T cell receptor beta chain was recorded in a study of T-cell reconstitution after alpha-beta-depleted transplantation in children. General study findings and limits: There were reportedly several hundred expanded graft clones from which alpha-beta T cells came about two months after transplant. Some patients showed high day-60 TCRbeta diversity, which derived from surviving recipient T cells and thymic progenitors. Fresh T-cell production supplied most of the T-cell counts and diversity seen one year after transplant.

The TCRbeta library incorporated unique molecular identifiers. TCRdb re-called the PCR reads with MiXCR, one entry per CDR3 protein. The sample holds approximately 500,000 distinct CDR3 sequences; 10% to 13% are singletons and the top ten take approximately 2%. The sample holds many counts of this clonotype. No antigen is known for it. The starting material was PBMCs, obtained before TCRalphabeta/CD19-depleted stem cell transplant. The receptor's source is a child between 2 and 9 years old with inherited bone marrow failure, due to receive a stem cell transplant.

CDR3 bases: TGCGCCAGCAGCCAAGATCTGATGGGCTCCTACAATGAGCAGTTCTTC. Translation: CASSQDLMGSYNEQFF. The rearrangement uses TRBV4-3 and TRBJ2-1; unclear D gene. The CDR3 consists of 16 residues. Germline CDR1 LGHNA, CDR2 YSLEER. V was shortened by 0 bases and J by 0 bases, with 9 bases between the two germline ends.